This T cell receptor (beta chain) appears in the sequencing data of a study of CD8+CD57+ T cells in acquired aplastic anemia (dated by TCRdb to the late 2010s). Regarding the research as a whole: A mean of about 3.2 ug of DNA, ranging from roughly 0.2 to 30 ug, was extracted from sorted CD4+ and CD8+ cells. A CD8+CD57+ expansion meant a frequency higher than the mean frequency seen in healthy subjects.

Broad study findings and their caveats: No significant difference in CD8+ Simpson's diversity was found between patients and healthy controls (P=0.060). Although some 28 CD8+ CDR3 sequences were shared by patients and controls, these sequences appeared highly expressed in patients and within the immunodominant clones of patients.

Expansion of CD8+CD57+ cells had been shown by flow cytometry in the patients chosen for sequencing. Every patient had a diagnosis of severe acquired aplastic anemia based on International Study of Aplastic Anemia and Agranulocytosis and Camitta criteria. No therapy had been received by the patients at the time of blood sampling. TCR repertoires of sorted CD4+ and CD8+ blood T cells from severe aplastic anemia patients and healthy subjects were deep-sequenced in the study. In the USA, patient enrollment took place under clinicaltrials.gov protocols 00001620, 01623167, 00001397, 00071045, 00081523 and 00961064. Ficoll-Paque density gradient centrifugation was used to isolate peripheral blood mononuclear cells. CD4+ and CD8+ T cells were sorted by FACS or magnetic beads before DNA extraction. Profiling of TCR beta VDJ combinations and CDR3 sequences used genomic DNA as the template. An Illumina HiSeq 2000 was the platform used for TCR repertoire sequencing. In the paper's pipeline: Repertoires were assessed using TRBV/TRBJ rearrangement plots, CDR3 size and DJ length profiles, and Simpson's diversity index. The immunodominant clone was defined as the most abundant DNA sequence in deep sequencing data. CDR3 amino acid sequences were screened for sharing across subjects and were compared with published repertoires and the VDJdb database. The raw public data were reprocessed by TCRdb itself: fastp quality trimming at Q25, MiXCR clonotype calling, in-frame beta chains only. For every CDR3 protein sequence, its rows merge into one entry that carries the most common genes and DNA. In this record, the V and J calls reflect TCRdb's handling and not the investigators' own analysis. The sample includes 100,000 to 150,000 distinct CDR3 sequences, with 55% to 60% observed a single time. 25% to 35% of the sample comes from the top ten.

At the junction V is shortened by 1 base and J by 7 bases, with 7 bases in between. The germline V gene yields SNHLY for CDR1 and FYNNEI for CDR2. The CDR3 runs 12 residues from the cysteine to the phenylalanine. The sequence is cut down to CDR3 DNA, 36 bases in frame from base 1. Details on this clonotype: The antigen this receptor binds is unknown. Per-nucleotide qualities are absent, and no much larger clonotype sits a single base away.

Material for sequencing was sorted CD4+, CD8+, or CD8+CD57+ T cells (not recorded which) from PBMCs. The origin of this receptor is a human donor with aplastic anemia. Recombination joined TRBV2 with TRBJ1-2; the D segment cannot be called with confidence. The nucleotide sequence reads TGTGCCAGCAGTGAAGGTGCCTTTGGCTACACCTTC. Translation gives CASSEGAFGYTF.